This entry concerns a single TCR beta chain. Its cognate antigen has yet to be identified. There are no base qualities to consult, and no much larger clone falls within one base. Trimmed from V: 4 bases; trimmed from J: 3 bases; junction bases lacking a gene match: 1. From the cysteine through the phenylalanine, the CDR3 covers 14 amino acids. Only CDR3 DNA is held: 42 bases, read in frame from base 1. From the germline V gene, CDR1 is KGHSH and CDR2 is LQKENI. The data belong to a study of blood T cell repertoires in COVID-19 (dated by TCRdb to the early 2020s). For the wider study: Samples covering the acute and convalescent phases of COVID-19 were provided by collaborators in the United States, Italy and Spain. Samples came from the ongoing ImmuneRACE study (first 160 participants) plus 1,254 subjects from 6 global collaborators. Where available, HLA class I and class II types were obtained from metadata supplied by the sample provider rather than from assay-based typing. The material from the prospective study consisted of cDNA or gDNA derived from T cells, B-cell-depleted T cells, or PBMCs. The repertoires were released in a freely available public database intended as a resource for research on the immune response to SARS-CoV-2. Nearly every sample came with metadata listing a de-identified subject ID, COVID-19 status, age in years and sex. The dataset comprised deeply sampled blood TCRbeta repertoires from subjects exposed to, actively infected with, or recovered from COVID-19. Here is what the overall study found, with its caveats: The quantity of clinical and demographic metadata differed by source and by participant and was supplied without curation.

TCRbeta CDR3 regions were amplified from genomic DNA using the immunoSEQ Assay, a bias-controlled multiplex PCR. For the original study's pipeline: The number of nucleated cells in each sample was estimated from the amplification of reference gene primers within the assay. To quantify the absolute abundance of each unique TCRbeta CDR3 rearrangement, sequence reads were collapsed and filtered. For each sample, productive Simpson clonality was calculated as the square root of Simpson's diversity index over productive rearrangements. Drawn from immuneACCESS, this table holds only the in-frame rearrangements with V and J called that TCRdb kept. Clones are partly lost; checked studies trace under half to an unresolved V gene and leave the rest unexplained. The V and J calls and clone size come from that table; D and trimming were worked out from the DNA. The sample has roughly 250,000 clones on record, more than 75% of them singletons. About 2% of the sample rests with the top ten.

Enrolling through a virtual design, the prospective study's participants ranged in age from about 18 to 89 years and lived across 24 United States geographic areas. To assign participants to cohorts, the prospective study relied on clinical history that participants themselves reported in a screening survey and a study questionnaire. Mobile phlebotomists in the prospective study collected whole blood, serum and a nasopharyngeal or oropharyngeal swab from every participant. Prospective study participants could optionally give additional blood draws and questionnaires over a roughly 2-month period. Before DNA extraction, prospective study blood samples were shipped either frozen or at room temperature.

The clonotype originates from a woman aged 40 to 50 with acute COVID-19. Sequencing input: PBMCs or T cells enriched from blood (not recorded which). The chain couples TRBV18 to TRBJ2-7; 12 middle bases align to TRBD1. The CDR3 protein sequence reads: CASSRDRGHYEQYF. Read as DNA, the sequence is TGTGCCAGCTCACGGGACAGGGGGCACTACGAGCAGTACTTC.